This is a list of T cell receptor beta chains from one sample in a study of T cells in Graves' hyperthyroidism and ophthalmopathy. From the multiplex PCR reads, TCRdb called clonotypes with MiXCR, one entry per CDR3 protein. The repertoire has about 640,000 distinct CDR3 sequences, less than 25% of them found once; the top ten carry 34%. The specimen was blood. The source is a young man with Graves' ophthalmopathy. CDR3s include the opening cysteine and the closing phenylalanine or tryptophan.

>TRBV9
CASSVGQGREKLFF
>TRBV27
CASSLSPAGGVYEQYF
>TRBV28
CASSTGGTEKKTKEGAGVRNEQYF
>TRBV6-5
CASSYSQRKSWGYEQFF
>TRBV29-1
CSVASGGLETQYF
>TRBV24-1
CATSDLGGFDEQFF
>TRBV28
CASSFLRTGYGYTF
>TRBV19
CASSDVAGISYEQYF
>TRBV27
CASSLQAYPADTQYF
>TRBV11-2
CASSAQGSSYEQYF
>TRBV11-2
CASSSLETDTQYF
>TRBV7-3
CASSSTRTDTQYF
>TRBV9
CASSVWASTDEQFF
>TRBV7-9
CASSSRDTGYEQYF
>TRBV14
CASSQGGNWGNQPQHF
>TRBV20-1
CSAGITGLNTEAFF
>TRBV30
CALSQGVGYEQYF
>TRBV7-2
CASSLIQGKAGELFF
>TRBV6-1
CASSEMASDRAYEQYF
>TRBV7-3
CASRGSGNEQFF
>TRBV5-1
CASSPRDSGQETQYF
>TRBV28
CASSLTPAVAGGGCEQFF
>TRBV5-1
CASSSVPQGASYEQYF
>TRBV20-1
CSARREGLEQYF
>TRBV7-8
CASSSNLDYGYTF
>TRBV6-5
CASSYTSGGNEQFF
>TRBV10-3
CAISDQEVEKLFF
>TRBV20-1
CSARETSGSYEQYF
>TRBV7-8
CASSLAREGTKNIQYF
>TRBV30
CAWSVSDLGYTF
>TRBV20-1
CSASDRRNLQYEQFF
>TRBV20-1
CSARESTQMSDTQYF
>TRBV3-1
CASSQELGAETNTEAFF
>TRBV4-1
CASSQWTSGSMTDTQYF
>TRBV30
CAWTVISGANVLTF
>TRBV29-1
CSVECGQENTGELFF
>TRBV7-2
CASRVDRGPYERYF
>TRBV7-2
CASSLWTGAGYNEQFF
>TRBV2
CASSILGGAEQPQHF
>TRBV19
CASKGRLAGSGEQFF